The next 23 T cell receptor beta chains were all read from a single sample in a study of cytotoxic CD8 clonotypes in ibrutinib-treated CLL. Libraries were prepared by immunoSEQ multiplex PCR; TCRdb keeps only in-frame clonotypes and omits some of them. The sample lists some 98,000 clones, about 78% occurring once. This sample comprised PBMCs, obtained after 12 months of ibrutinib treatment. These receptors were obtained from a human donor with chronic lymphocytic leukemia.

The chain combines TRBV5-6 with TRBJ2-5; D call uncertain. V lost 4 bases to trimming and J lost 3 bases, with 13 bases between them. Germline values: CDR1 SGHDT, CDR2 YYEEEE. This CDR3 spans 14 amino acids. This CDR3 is CASSTLGEEETQYF. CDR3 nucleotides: TGTGCCAGCAGCACGCTAGGCGAAGAAGAGACCCAGTACTTC.

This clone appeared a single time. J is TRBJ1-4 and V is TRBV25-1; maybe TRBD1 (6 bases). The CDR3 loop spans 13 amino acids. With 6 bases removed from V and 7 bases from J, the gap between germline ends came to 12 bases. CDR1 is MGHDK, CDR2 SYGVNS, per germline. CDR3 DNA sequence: TGTGCCAGCAGCCGCGGGGGCGGTGAAAAACTGTTTTTT. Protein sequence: CASSRGGGEKLFF.

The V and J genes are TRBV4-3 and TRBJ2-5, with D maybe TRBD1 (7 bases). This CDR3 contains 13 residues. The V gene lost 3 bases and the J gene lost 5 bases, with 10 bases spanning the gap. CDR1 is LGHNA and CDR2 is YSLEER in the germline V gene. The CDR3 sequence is CASSQTGRETQYF. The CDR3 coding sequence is TGCGCCAGCAGCCAGACAGGGAGGGAGACCCAGTACTTC.

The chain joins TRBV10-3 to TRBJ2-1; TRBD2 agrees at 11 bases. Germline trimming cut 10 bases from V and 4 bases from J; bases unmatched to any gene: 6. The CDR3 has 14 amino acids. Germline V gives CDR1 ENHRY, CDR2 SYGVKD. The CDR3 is CATLAGGLYNEQFF. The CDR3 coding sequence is TGTGCCACCCTAGCGGGGGGCCTATACAATGAGCAGTTCTTC.

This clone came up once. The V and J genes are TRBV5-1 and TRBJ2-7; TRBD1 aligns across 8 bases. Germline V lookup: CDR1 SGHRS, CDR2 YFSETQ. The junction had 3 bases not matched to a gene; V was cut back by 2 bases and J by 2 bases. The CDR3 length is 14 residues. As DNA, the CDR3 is TGCGCCAGCAGCTTCTGGACAGGGCCCTACGAGCAGTACTTC. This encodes CASSFWTGPYEQYF.

The CDR3 here is CASSFVGRNEQYF. CDR3 bases: TGTGCCAGCAGCTTTGTAGGGCGAAACGAGCAGTACTTC. The rearrangement uses TRBV5-6 and TRBJ2-7; D uncertain. The V gene lost 2 bases and the J gene lost 5 bases, with 11 bases spanning the gap. The CDR3 consists of 13 residues. Germline CDR1 is SGHDT and CDR2 is YYEEEE. Using reference TRBV5-6 and TRBJ2-7 for the parts outside the CDR3, the full variable domain is DAGVTQSPTHLIKTRGQQVTLRCSPKSGHDTVSWYQQALGQGPQFIFQYYEEEERQRGNFPDRFSGHQFPNYSSELNVNALLLGDSALYLCASSFVGRNEQYFGPGTRLTVT.

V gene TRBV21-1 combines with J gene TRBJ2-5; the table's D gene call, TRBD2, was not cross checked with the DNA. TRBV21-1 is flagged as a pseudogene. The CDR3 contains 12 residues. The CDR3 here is CAPREVQETQYF. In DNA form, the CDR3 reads TGTGCCCCCCGGGAGGTCCAAGAGACCCAGTACTTC.

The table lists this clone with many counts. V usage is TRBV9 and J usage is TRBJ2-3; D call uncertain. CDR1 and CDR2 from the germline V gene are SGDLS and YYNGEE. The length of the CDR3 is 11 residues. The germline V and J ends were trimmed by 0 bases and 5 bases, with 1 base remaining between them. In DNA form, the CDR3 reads TGTGCCAGCAGCGTAGGAGATACGCAGTATTTT. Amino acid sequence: CASSVGDTQYF. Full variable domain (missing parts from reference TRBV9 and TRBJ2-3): DSGVTQTPKHLITATGQRVTLRCSPRSGDLSVYWYQQSLDQGLQFLIQYYNGEERAKGNILERFSAQQFPDLHSELNLSSLELGDSALYFCASSVGDTQYFGPGTRLTVL.

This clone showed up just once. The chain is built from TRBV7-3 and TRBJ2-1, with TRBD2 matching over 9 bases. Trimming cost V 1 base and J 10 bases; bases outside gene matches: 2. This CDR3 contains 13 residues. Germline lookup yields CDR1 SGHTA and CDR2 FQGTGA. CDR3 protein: CASSLSGLAEQFF. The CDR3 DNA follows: TGTGCCAGCAGCTTAAGCGGACTAGCGGAGCAGTTCTTC.

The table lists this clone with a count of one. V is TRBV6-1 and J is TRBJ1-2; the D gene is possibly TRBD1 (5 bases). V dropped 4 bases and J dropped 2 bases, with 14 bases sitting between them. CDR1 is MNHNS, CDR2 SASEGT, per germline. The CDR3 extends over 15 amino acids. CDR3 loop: CASSGTTGGNYGYTF. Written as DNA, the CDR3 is TGTGCCAGCAGTGGGACTACAGGCGGGAACTATGGCTACACCTTC.

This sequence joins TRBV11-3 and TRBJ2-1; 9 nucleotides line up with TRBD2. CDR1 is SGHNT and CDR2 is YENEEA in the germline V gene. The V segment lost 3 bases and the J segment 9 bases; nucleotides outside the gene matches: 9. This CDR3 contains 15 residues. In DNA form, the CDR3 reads TGTGCCAGCAGCTTTAAGGCGGGGGGGCCGACTGAGCAGTTCTTC. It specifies CASSFKAGGPTEQFF.

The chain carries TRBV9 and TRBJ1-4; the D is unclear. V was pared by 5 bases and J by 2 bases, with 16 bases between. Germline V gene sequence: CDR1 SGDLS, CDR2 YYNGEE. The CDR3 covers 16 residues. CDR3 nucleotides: TGTGCCAGCAGGGATTCCTACGGACGGACTAATGAAAAACTGTTTTTT. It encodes CASRDSYGRTNEKLFF.

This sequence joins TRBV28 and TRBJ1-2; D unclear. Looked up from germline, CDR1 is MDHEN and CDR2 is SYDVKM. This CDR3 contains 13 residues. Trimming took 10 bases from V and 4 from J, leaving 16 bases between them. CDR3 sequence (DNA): TGTGCCACCACGCCCGAGGGTTTCTATGGCTACACCTTC. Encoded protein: CATTPEGFYGYTF.

CDR3 sequence: CASSLVTGAQPQHF. Written as DNA, the CDR3 is TGTGCCAGCAGCCTGGTGACAGGGGCCCAGCCCCAGCATTTT. The V call is TRBV7-2, the J call TRBJ1-5; 8 bases line up with TRBD1. Germline CDR1 and CDR2: SGHTA and FQGNSA. Trimming cost V 5 bases and J 7 bases; bases outside gene matches: 7. CDR3 length: 14 residues.

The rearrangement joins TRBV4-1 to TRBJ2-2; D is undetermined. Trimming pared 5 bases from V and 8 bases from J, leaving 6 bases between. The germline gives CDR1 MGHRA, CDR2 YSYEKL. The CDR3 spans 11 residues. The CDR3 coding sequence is TGCGCCAGCAGCATTTCAGGGGAGCTGTTTTTT. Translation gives CASSISGELFF.

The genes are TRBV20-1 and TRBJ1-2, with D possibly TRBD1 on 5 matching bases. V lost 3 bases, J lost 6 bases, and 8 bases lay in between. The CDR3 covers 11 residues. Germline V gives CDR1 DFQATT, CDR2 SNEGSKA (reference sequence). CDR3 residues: CSASPGNGYTF. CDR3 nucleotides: TGCAGTGCTAGTCCAGGGAATGGCTACACCTTC.

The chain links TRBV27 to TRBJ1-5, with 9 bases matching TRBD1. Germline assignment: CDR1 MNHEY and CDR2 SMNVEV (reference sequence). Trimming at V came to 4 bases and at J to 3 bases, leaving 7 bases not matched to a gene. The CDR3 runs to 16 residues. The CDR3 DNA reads TGTGCCAGCAGTTCCCGGACAGGGGTATTCAATCAGCCCCAGCATTTT. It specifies CASSSRTGVFNQPQHF.

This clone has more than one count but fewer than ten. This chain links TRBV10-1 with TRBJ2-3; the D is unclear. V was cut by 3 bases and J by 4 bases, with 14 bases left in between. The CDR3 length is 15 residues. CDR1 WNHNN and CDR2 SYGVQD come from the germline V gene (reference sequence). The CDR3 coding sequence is TGCGCCAGCAGTGATGAACAACTGGATGCAGATACGCAGTATTTT. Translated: CASSDEQLDADTQYF.

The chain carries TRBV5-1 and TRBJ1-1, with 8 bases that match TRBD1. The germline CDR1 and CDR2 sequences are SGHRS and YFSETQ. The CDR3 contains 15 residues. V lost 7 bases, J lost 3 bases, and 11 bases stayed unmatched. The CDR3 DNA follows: TGCGCCAGCCAACTACAGGGGGGATCCGACACTGAAGCTTTCTTT. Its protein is CASQLQGGSDTEAFF.

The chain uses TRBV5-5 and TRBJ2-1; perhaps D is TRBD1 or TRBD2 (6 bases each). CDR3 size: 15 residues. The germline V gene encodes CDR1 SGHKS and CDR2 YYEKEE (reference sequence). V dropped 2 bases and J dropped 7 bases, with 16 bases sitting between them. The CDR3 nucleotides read TGTGCCAGCAGCTTTTTAACCGGGGGCAGGAATGAGCAGTTCTTC. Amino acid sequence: CASSFLTGGRNEQFF.

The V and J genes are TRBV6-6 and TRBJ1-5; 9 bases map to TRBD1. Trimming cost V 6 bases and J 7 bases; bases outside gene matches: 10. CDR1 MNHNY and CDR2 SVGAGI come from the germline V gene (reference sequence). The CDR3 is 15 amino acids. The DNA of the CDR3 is TGTGCCAGCAGCCGGAGGGACAGGGTGAGGCAGCCCCAGCATTTT. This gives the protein CASSRRDRVRQPQHF.

The CDR3 is CASTKTPQGGNTGELFF. CDR3 nucleotide sequence: TGCGCCAGCACAAAGACCCCCCAGGGTGGGAACACCGGGGAGCTGTTTTTT. The chain has TRBV5-1 and TRBJ2-2; D perhaps matches TRBD1 (5 bases). The V gene's germline CDR1 is SGHRS and CDR2 YFSETQ. The CDR3 covers 17 residues. V lost 6 bases and J lost 1, with 19 bases in between.

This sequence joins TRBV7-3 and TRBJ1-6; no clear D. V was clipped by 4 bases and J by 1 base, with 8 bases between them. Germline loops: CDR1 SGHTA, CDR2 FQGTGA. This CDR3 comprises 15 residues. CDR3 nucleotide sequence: TGTGCCAGCAGCTCCGACAATTCCTATAATTCACCCCTCCACTTT. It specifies CASSSDNSYNSPLHF.